This passage covers 5 T cell receptor beta chains from one sample sequenced in a study of T cell responses to AZD1222 COVID-19 vaccine. Profiling relied on immunoSEQ multiplex PCR, and the TCRdb table lists in-frame clones only, not all of them. The sample has 95,000 to 150,000 clones, 89% seen once. The sample in question was peripheral blood, obtained on day 0 of AZD1222 vaccination. These TCRs come from an adult in good health.

The J gene is TRBJ1-1, the V gene TRBV5-1; 12 nucleotides align to TRBD1. This CDR3 has 16 residues. CDR1 and CDR2 (germline): SGHRS, YFSETQ. V shed 0 bases and J 5 bases; nucleotides not matched to a gene: 5. Written as DNA, the CDR3 is TGCGCCAGCAGCTTGGGGGACAGGGGGCGATGGACTGAAGCTTTCTTT. Translated, it gives CASSLGDRGRWTEAFF. Full variable domain (remainder filled in from reference TRBV5-1 and TRBJ1-1): KAGVTQTPRYLIKTRGQQVTLSCSPISGHRSVSWYQQTPGQGLQFLFEYFSETQRNKGNFPGRFSGRQFSNSRSEMNVSTLELGDSALYLCASSLGDRGRWTEAFFGQGTRLTVV.

This clone was observed a single time. The V gene is TRBV3-1 (or the pseudogene TRBV3-2), the J gene TRBJ2-7; no clear D gene. Looked up from germline, CDR1 is LGHDT and CDR2 is YNNKEL (reference sequence). Deletions cut 5 bases from V and 2 bases from J, with 16 bases between. This CDR3 is 15 amino acids long. The CDR3 loop is CASSLEFTPTYEQYF. The CDR3 coding sequence is TGTGCCAGCAGCTTAGAATTTACCCCTACCTACGAGCAGTACTTC.

The chain employs TRBV6-5 and TRBJ2-3; tentative D call: TRBD1 (5 bases). Deletions cut 0 bases from V and 5 bases from J, with 9 bases between. Germline V gene data show CDR1 as MNHEY and CDR2 as SVGAGI. CDR3 size: 14 residues. CDR3 DNA sequence: TGTGCCAGCAGTTACTCCTCTCAGGGAGATACGCAGTATTTT. It is translated as CASSYSSQGDTQYF.

This chain's CDR3 is CASSVGTAWEAKNIQYF. The CDR3 bases are TGTGCCAGCAGCGTAGGAACAGCCTGGGAAGCCAAAAACATTCAGTACTTC. The chain recombines TRBV9 with TRBJ2-4, with D uncertain. This CDR3 contains 17 residues. Trimming took off 0 bases at V and 0 bases at J, with 13 bases between the two ends. The germline gives CDR1 SGDLS, CDR2 YYNGEE.

This clone was seen just once. This chain connects TRBV28 to TRBJ1-2; TRBD1 matches at 7 bases. The CDR3 sequence is 15 residues long. Germline trimming cut 6 bases from V and 5 bases from J; bases unmatched to any gene: 12. Germline V gene sequence: CDR1 MDHEN, CDR2 SYDVKM. CDR3 in amino acids: CASRKQGREGYGYTF. The CDR3 bases are TGTGCCAGCAGAAAACAGGGGCGGGAAGGGTATGGCTACACCTTC.